What follows describes a single TCR beta chain. Its antigen is currently unknown. The data originate from a study of T cell clones after liver transplantation. Study-level information: Third-party-reactive TCRbeta sequences from pre-transplant mixed lymphocyte reactions served as antigen-independent comparators. Three of eight recipients were HCV-positive; others had non-autoimmune, non-viral indications.

Clones were read by immunoSEQ multiplex PCR, and TCRdb kept only the in-frame ones, dropping some. There are some 60,000 clones in the sample; 71% occur only once, and roughly 15% lies in the top ten. General study points: Post-transplant time points were not standardized, so conclusions are preliminary.

Germline CDR1 and CDR2: GTSNPN and SVGIG (reference sequence). Trimming removed 3 bases from V and 1 base from J, with 10 bases in between. The CDR3 covers 13 residues. Sequenced material: CD4+ T cells from blood, taken before liver transplant. The V gene is TRBV30, the J gene TRBJ2-7; a weak D match, TRBD2 (6 bases). The TCR sequence derives from a human donor who received a liver transplant. This CDR3 is CAWSPRGSYEQYF. The CDR3 DNA reads TGTGCCTGGAGCCCACGGGGGTCCTACGAGCAGTACTTC. Full variable domain (outside the CDR3, taken from reference TRBV30 and TRBJ2-7): SQTIHQWPATLVQPVGSPLSLECTVEGTSNPNLYWYRQAAGRGLQLLFYSVGIGQISSEVPQNLSASRPQDRQFILSSKKLLLSDSGFYLCAWSPRGSYEQYFGPGTRLTVT.